The 30 T cell receptor beta chains below come from one sample, sequenced in a study of T cells in Graves' hyperthyroidism and ophthalmopathy. Amplification targeted TCR beta CDR3 regions from RNA transcripts. Primed by the HTBI set, a first-round RT-PCR was run on the TCR CDR3. TCRdb reanalysed the multiplex PCR reads using MiXCR and keeps one entry per CDR3 protein. The data contain around 300,000 distinct CDR3 sequences, about 14% of them singletons. The specimen was blood. Receptors were obtained from a woman in her twenties or thirties with Graves' hyperthyroidism that later progressed to Graves' ophthalmopathy.

This clonotype occurred a few times. The V gene is TRBV15, the J gene TRBJ2-5, with TRBD2 matching 8 bases. Germline CDR1 is LNHNV and CDR2 is YYDKDF (reference sequence). Unmatched junction bases numbered 3, after V lost 3 bases and J lost 3 bases. The CDR3 has 14 residues. CDR3 DNA sequence: TGTGCCACCAGCAGGGGAGCGGGAGAAGAGACCCAGTACTTC. Protein: CATSRGAGEETQYF.

On this clonotype: A much more abundant neighbour one base away suggests this may be a read error. The rearrangement links TRBV20-1 to TRBJ2-7; TRBD1 aligns across 11 bases. The J call may be incorrect, as the DNA end agrees better with TRBJ2-1. Per germline, CDR1 DFQATT and CDR2 SNEGSKA (reference sequence). This CDR3 spans 14 amino acids. The CDR3 reads CSAPRTGGSYEQFF. The DNA for the CDR3 is TGCAGTGCTCCGCGGACAGGGGGCTCCTACGAGCAGTTCTTC.

This clonotype appeared a few times. This chain uses TRBV6-1 with TRBJ1-4; TRBD1 might be the D (5 bases). Per the germline V gene, CDR1 is MNHNS and CDR2 is SASEGT. The CDR3 contains 15 residues. V was clipped by 4 bases and J by 5 bases, with 14 bases between them. This CDR3 reads CASSGGGAGNEKLFF. The DNA of the CDR3 is TGTGCCAGCAGTGGGGGCGGGGCGGGAAATGAAAAACTGTTTTTT.

This clonotype came up a few times. This chain connects TRBV20-1 to TRBJ2-6, with D maybe TRBD1 (5 bases). Per germline, CDR1 DFQATT and CDR2 SNEGSKA (reference sequence). The CDR3 runs to 14 residues. In DNA, the CDR3 is TGCAGCGCAGGGCCACACTCTGGGGCCAACGTCCTGACTTTC. Translated, it gives CSAGPHSGANVLTF.

This clonotype was picked up one time. Possible read error: a much larger clone is one base away. The gene calls are TRBV30 and TRBJ1-2; D gene unclear. The CDR3 contains 12 residues. In germline, CDR1 is GTSNPN, CDR2 SVGIG (reference sequence). The ends were cut back, 1 base at V and 7 bases at J, with 10 bases in the middle. The CDR3 DNA reads as TGTGCCTGGAGTGCACCTCCCGCTGGCTACACCTTC. It yields the protein CAWSAPPAGYTF. The complete variable domain, with remaining parts taken from reference TRBV30 and TRBJ1-2, reads SQTIHQWPATLVQPVGSPLSLECTVEGTSNPNLYWYRQAAGRGLQLLFYSVGIGQISSEVPQNLSASRPQDRQFILSSKKLLLSDSGFYLCAWSAPPAGYTFGSGTRLTVV.

This clonotype was recorded many times. The CDR3 nucleotides read TGTGCCAGCAGTAACGGGGTGGGGAATGAGCAGTTCTTC. Its translation is CASSNGVGNEQFF. The chain combines TRBV27 with TRBJ2-1, with D possibly matching TRBD2 (5 bases). This CDR3 region has 13 residues. Germline V gives CDR1 MNHEY, CDR2 SMNVEV (reference sequence). Trimming shortened V by 5 bases and J by 7 bases, and 12 bases separated the two germline ends.

This clonotype was recorded a few times. The gene calls are TRBV19 and TRBJ2-1; D is perhaps TRBD1 or TRBD2 (5 bases each). The tail of the sequence fits TRBJ2-7 better, so the J call may be wrong. The CDR3 totals 13 residues. CDR1 is LNHDA, CDR2 SQIVND, per germline (reference sequence). The CDR3 DNA follows: TGTGCCAGTAGTAGGGACGGAACCTACGAGCAGTACTTC. It yields the protein CASSRDGTYEQYF.

V gene TRBV19 combines with J gene TRBJ1-5; 8 bases line up with TRBD1. The CDR3 runs 15 residues. Trimming removed 4 bases from V and 0 bases from J; junction bases left unmatched: 2. Germline V gene lookup returns CDR1 LNHDA and CDR2 SQIVND (reference sequence). The CDR3 loop reads CASSNRGDSNQPQHF. For the CDR3, the DNA is TGTGCCAGTAGTAACAGGGGGGATAGCAATCAGCCCCAGCATTTT.

This clonotype was detected many times. The rearrangement links TRBV6-1 to TRBJ2-7; D possibly corresponds to TRBD1 (6 bases). V was trimmed by 2 bases and J by 2 bases, leaving 10 bases between them. The CDR3 loop spans 14 amino acids. Germline V CDR1 and CDR2: MNHNS, SASEGT. This chain's CDR3 is CASSERQVPYEQYF. The CDR3 DNA sequence: TGTGCCAGCAGTGAAAGACAGGTGCCCTACGAGCAGTACTTC.

In this sample, this clonotype turned up many times. The V gene is TRBV12-3 or TRBV12-4, the J gene TRBJ1-4; no definite D call. The ends were cut back, 7 bases at V and 4 bases at J, with 13 bases in the middle. The CDR3 is 14 amino acids. This chain's CDR3 is CASTLRRVNEKLFF. The CDR3 coding sequence is TGTGCCAGCACCCTCCGGAGGGTTAATGAAAAACTGTTTTTT.

This clonotype was observed at least ten times. DNA for the CDR3: TGTGCCAGCAGCCCTCTAGCGGGAGGAGGGGGGGTCGCAGATACGCAGTATTTT. Translating gives CASSPLAGGGGVADTQYF. The chain is built from TRBV7-2 and TRBJ2-3; 11 bases map to TRBD2. The CDR3 totals 18 residues. CDR1 SGHTA and CDR2 FQGNSA come from the germline V gene. V shed 5 bases, J shed 4 bases, and the junction held 14 bases outside the gene matches.

The table lists this clonotype with many counts. The chain joins TRBV6-5 to TRBJ2-6, with D possibly being TRBD1 (7 bases). The germline CDR1 and CDR2 sequences are MNHEY and SVGAGI. V was shortened by 3 bases and J by 0 bases, with 18 bases between the two germline ends. The CDR3 spans 19 residues. In DNA, the CDR3 is TGTGCCAGCAGTTATCTCGGGGGACAGACGAGCTCTGGGGCCAACGTCCTGACTTTC. This encodes CASSYLGGQTSSGANVLTF.

This clonotype was counted many times. The gene calls are TRBV28 and TRBJ1-5; perhaps TRBD1 as D (5 bases). This CDR3 is 18 amino acids long. V was clipped by 8 bases and J by 0 bases, with 23 bases between them. The germline V gene has CDR1 MDHEN and CDR2 SYDVKM. CDR3 sequence: CASGSIRDVYYSNQPQHF. The CDR3 nucleotides are TGTGCCAGCGGCTCCATCAGGGACGTCTACTATAGCAATCAGCCCCAGCATTTT.

This clonotype was seen ten or more times. This rearrangement joins TRBV7-9 to TRBJ1-2; 12 nucleotides agree with TRBD1. The V gene's germline CDR1 is SEHNR and CDR2 FQNEAQ (reference sequence). The J segment lost 6 bases and the V segment lost 11 bases, leaving 7 bases of the junction unmatched. The CDR3 is 13 residues long. CDR3 nucleotides: TGTGCCGGATCCGGGACAGGGGGCAATGGCTACACCTTC. This translates into CAGSGTGGNGYTF.

This clonotype was seen many times. This chain links TRBV4-3 with TRBJ1-2; maybe TRBD1 (5 bases). The CDR3 runs 13 residues. Trimming took off 3 bases at V and 4 bases at J, with 9 bases between the two ends. The germline gives CDR1 LGHNA, CDR2 YSLEER. CDR3 DNA sequence: TGCGCCAGCAGCCAGCAGGGTAGCTATGGCTACACCTTC. Translated, it gives CASSQQGSYGYTF.

This clonotype was detected many times. The V and J genes are TRBV7-8 and TRBJ2-3; D gene unclear. V lost 9 bases and J 0 bases, leaving 13 bases between the germline ends. This CDR3 region has 14 residues. Germline lookup yields CDR1 SGHVS and CDR2 FQNEAQ. In nucleotides, the CDR3 is TGTGCCAGTGGCGGTCCTACTAGCACAGATACGCAGTATTTT. Protein sequence: CASGGPTSTDTQYF.

This clonotype was counted many times. The chain recombines TRBV6-1 with TRBJ2-5; possibly TRBD1 or TRBD2 for D (5 bases each). The CDR3 runs to 13 residues. V dropped 5 bases and J dropped 4 bases, with 11 bases sitting between them. CDR1 is MNHNS and CDR2 is SASEGT in the germline V gene. The CDR3 nucleotides read TGTGCCAGCAGTTTTACGGGGACAGAGACCCAGTACTTC. This encodes CASSFTGTETQYF.

The chain couples TRBV19 to TRBJ2-1; D gene ambiguous. Trimming cost V 1 base and J 1 base, with 5 bases left between them. The CDR3 consists of 14 residues. CDR1 LNHDA and CDR2 SQIVND come from the germline V gene (reference sequence). In DNA, the CDR3 is TGTGCCAGTAGTATAGCAGGTTCCTACAATGAGCAGTTCTTC. It translates to CASSIAGSYNEQFF.

The chain couples TRBV9 to TRBJ2-1, with 9 bases fitting TRBD2. Trimming cost V 0 bases and J 3 bases; bases outside gene matches: 7. Germline V lookup: CDR1 SGDLS, CDR2 YYNGEE. The CDR3 has 17 residues. The CDR3 loop is CASSVDPSGIIYNEQFF. The CDR3 nucleotides are TGTGCCAGCAGCGTAGATCCTAGCGGGATAATCTACAATGAGCAGTTCTTC.

This clonotype occurred many times. This sequence joins TRBV27 and TRBJ2-1, with TRBD2 matching over 7 bases. Germline V gene data show CDR1 as MNHEY and CDR2 as SMNVEV (reference sequence). The CDR3 is 16 amino acids. J was trimmed by 3 bases and V by 2 bases; bases with no gene match: 7. CDR3 protein: CASSLTWLAVYNEQFF. The CDR3 DNA follows: TGTGCCAGCAGTTTAACGTGGCTAGCGGTCTACAATGAGCAGTTCTTC.

This clonotype was detected ten times or more. The chain uses TRBV18 and TRBJ2-2; tentative D call: TRBD2 (5 bases). Germline assignment: CDR1 KGHSH and CDR2 LQKENI. The CDR3 loop spans 15 amino acids. Deletions cut 3 bases from V and 1 base from J, with 9 bases between. CDR3 amino acids: CASSPRTQNTGELFF. CDR3 DNA: TGTGCCAGCTCACCTCGGACTCAGAACACCGGGGAGCTGTTTTTT.

The rearrangement joins TRBV6-1 to TRBJ2-1; D unclear. The V and J ends lost 4 bases and 0 bases respectively, with 10 bases between them. The CDR3 runs 15 residues. Germline CDR1 and CDR2: MNHNS and SASEGT. The CDR3 sequence is CASSVLPGSYNEQFF. CDR3 sequence (DNA): TGTGCCAGCAGTGTCCTCCCCGGCTCCTACAATGAGCAGTTCTTC.

In this sample, this clonotype turned up many times. This chain uses TRBV13 with TRBJ1-5; D remains ambiguous. The germline V gene has CDR1 PRHDT and CDR2 FYEKMQ (reference sequence). The CDR3 is 17 residues long. Deletions cut 3 bases from V and 4 bases from J, with 19 bases between. Here the CDR3 DNA reads TGTGCCAGCAGCTTCCCCTGTTTCCGGACCCAGAATCAGCCCCAGCATTTT. This sequence encodes CASSFPCFRTQNQPQHF. Drawing the rest from reference TRBV13 and TRBJ1-5, the complete variable domain is AAGVIQSPRHLIKEKRETATLKCYPIPRHDTVYWYQQGPGQDPQFLISFYEKMQSDKGSIPDRFSAQQFSDYHSELNMSSLELGDSALYFCASSFPCFRTQNQPQHFGDGTRLSIL.

This clonotype was counted many times. The rearrangement links TRBV29-1 to TRBJ2-1; 10 bases fit TRBD1. J lost 9 bases, V lost 7 bases, and 9 bases had no gene match. Germline-derived CDR1 and CDR2 are SQVTM and ANQGSEA. The CDR3 is made up of 13 amino acids. The CDR3 loop reads CSEWTGGRGEQFF. The CDR3 DNA is TGCAGCGAGTGGACAGGGGGTAGGGGTGAGCAGTTCTTC.

This chain connects TRBV12-3 or TRBV12-4 to TRBJ1-1; D perhaps matches TRBD1 (5 bases). Trimming left V 1 base short and J 6 bases short, with 9 bases between. The CDR3 runs 13 residues. This CDR3 reads CASSLGQGAEAFF. The CDR3 nucleotides are TGTGCCAGCAGTTTAGGCCAGGGCGCTGAAGCTTTCTTT.

The CDR3, as DNA: TGTGCCAGTAGAGGAACCTTCCGCTCCTACAATGAGCAGTTCTTC. It yields the protein CASRGTFRSYNEQFF. This chain uses TRBV19 with TRBJ2-1; D is uncertain. The germline V gene has CDR1 LNHDA and CDR2 SQIVND (reference sequence). The length of the CDR3 is 15 residues. V lost 6 bases and J 0 bases, leaving 12 bases between the germline ends.

This clonotype appeared a few times. The J gene is TRBJ1-5, the V gene TRBV19; D is perhaps TRBD1 (5 bases). This CDR3 comprises 15 residues. Germline values: CDR1 LNHDA, CDR2 SQIVND (reference sequence). Trimming cost V 1 base and J 5 bases, with 12 bases left between them. The CDR3 DNA reads TGTGCCAGTAGTATAGGGCCTGGGGGAGATCAGCCCCAGCATTTT. This gives the protein CASSIGPGGDQPQHF.

This clonotype has a count of ten or more. This rearrangement joins TRBV5-1 to TRBJ2-3; D is ambiguous. This CDR3 spans 14 amino acids. CDR1 SGHRS and CDR2 YFSETQ come from the germline V gene. V was shortened by 4 bases and J by 0 bases, with 9 bases between the two germline ends. CDR3 residues: CASSRASSTDTQYF. In DNA form, the CDR3 reads TGCGCCAGCAGCCGAGCGTCTAGCACAGATACGCAGTATTTT.

This clonotype was detected many times. The chain employs TRBV12-5 and TRBJ2-7; tentative D call: TRBD1 (6 bases). The CDR3 loop spans 12 amino acids. Looked up from germline, CDR1 is LGHNT and CDR2 is FRNRAP. Trimming stripped 11 bases from V and 2 bases from J, with 13 bases between. The DNA for the CDR3 is TGTGCTGGGGGCACAGAGCCCTACGAGCAGTACTTC. The encoded protein is CAGGTEPYEQYF.

Only a few counts were recorded for this clonotype. The genes are TRBV4-3 and TRBJ2-4, with no clear D. The V gene lost 5 bases and the J gene lost 7 bases, with 18 bases spanning the gap. The CDR3 has 15 residues. CDR1 and CDR2 from the germline V gene are LGHNA and YSLEER. CDR3 in DNA: TGCGCCAGCAGCGCCCGGTTTGGCGGTGGGAACATTCAGTACTTC. Amino acids: CASSARFGGGNIQYF.